This TCR beta chain was captured by sequencing in a study of T cells expressing NK-cell markers. As for the study in general: Sorted CD3+CD56+NKG2C+, CD3+CD56+NKG2C- and CD3+CD56-NKG2C+ T cells provided the TCR beta repertoires. Within the sequenced cohort of eight donors, seven exhibited HCMV seropositivity and one was seronegative.

TCRdb re-analyzed the 5' RACE reads; it lists each CDR3 protein once, without DNA. Its table records 500,000 to 600,000 distinct CDR3 sequences. Germline CDR1 is SGHKS and CDR2 is YYEKEE (reference sequence). The CDR3 runs to 14 residues. Input material: blood T cells: a sorted CD56 or NKG2C T cell subset, CD4+ or CD8+ T cells, or bulk PBMC T cells (not recorded which). This TCR came from a man aged 18 to 29 in good health. The chain recombines TRBV5-5 with TRBJ1-4; the D call of TRBD1 rests on TCRdb alone, since no DNA is present to check it. CDR3 sequence: CASSGTGLGEKLFF.